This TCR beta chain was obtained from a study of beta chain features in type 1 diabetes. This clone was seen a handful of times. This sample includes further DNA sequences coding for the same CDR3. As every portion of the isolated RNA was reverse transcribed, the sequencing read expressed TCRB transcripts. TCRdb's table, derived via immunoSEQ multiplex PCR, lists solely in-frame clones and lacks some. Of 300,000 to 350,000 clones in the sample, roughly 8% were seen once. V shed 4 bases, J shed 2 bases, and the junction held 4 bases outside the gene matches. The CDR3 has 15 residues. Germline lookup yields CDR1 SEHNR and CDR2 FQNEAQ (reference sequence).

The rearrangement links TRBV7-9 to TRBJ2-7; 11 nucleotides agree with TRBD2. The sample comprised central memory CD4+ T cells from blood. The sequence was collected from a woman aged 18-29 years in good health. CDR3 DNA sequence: TGTGCCAGCAGCTCCGGGACTAGCGGTACCTACGAGCAGTACTTC. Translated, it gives CASSSGTSGTYEQYF.